Following are 25 T cell receptor beta chains from one sample sequenced in a study of OX40 agonist ivuxolimab in advanced cancers. Here immunoSEQ multiplex PCR was the method, and the copy in TCRdb shows in-frame clones only, minus some. The data show over 85,000 clones, roughly 80% seen once. This material consisted of CD4+ or CD8+ T cells sorted from blood, taken in a trial of the OX40 agonist ivuxolimab. Receptor source: an adult with an advanced solid tumor such as melanoma, head and neck, liver or kidney cancer.

The rearrangement links TRBV6-4 to TRBJ2-1; unclear D gene. V was shortened by 2 bases and J by 8 bases, with 7 bases between the two germline ends. This CDR3 has 12 amino acids. Per germline, CDR1 MRHNA and CDR2 SNTAGT. CDR3 amino acids: CASSDGSHEQFF. The CDR3 region has the DNA TGTGCCAGCAGTGACGGTTCCCATGAGCAGTTCTTC.

CDR3 sequence reads: CASRGQPLNEQFF. CDR3 nucleotides: TGTGCCAGCAGGGGACAGCCCCTCAATGAGCAGTTCTTC. The rearrangement joins TRBV28 to TRBJ2-1; 7 positions agree with TRBD1. J lost 6 bases, V lost 6 bases, and 5 bases had no gene match. Per the germline V gene, CDR1 is MDHEN and CDR2 is SYDVKM. CDR3 length: 13 amino acids.

This clone occurred a few times. The chain links TRBV5-4 to TRBJ2-2; the D is unclear. The germline V and J ends were trimmed by 2 bases and 7 bases, with 3 bases remaining between them. The germline V gene encodes CDR1 SGHNT and CDR2 YYREEE (reference sequence). CDR3 size: 11 residues. The CDR3 nucleotides are TGTGCCAGCAGCTTTGGCGGGGAGCTGTTTTTT. The encoded protein is CASSFGGELFF.

The rearrangement joins TRBV25-1 to TRBJ1-1; tentatively, D is TRBD1 (5 bases). CDR3 length: 14 amino acids. Germline values: CDR1 MGHDK, CDR2 SYGVNS. V shed 9 bases and J shed 0 bases, with 14 bases lying between them. In DNA form, the CDR3 reads TGTGCCAGTTCGACGGGACCCATGAACACTGAAGCTTTCTTT. Translating gives CASSTGPMNTEAFF.

This clone was detected a few times. The V gene is TRBV5-1, the J gene TRBJ2-1; TRBD2 matches at 11 bases. The CDR3 runs 14 residues. Unmatched junction bases numbered 3, after V lost 2 bases and J lost 8 bases. Germline V gene lookup returns CDR1 SGHRS and CDR2 YFSETQ. This chain's CDR3 is CASSFSGGADEQFF. Here the CDR3 DNA reads TGCGCCAGCAGCTTTAGCGGGGGGGCTGATGAGCAGTTCTTC.

CDR3 in DNA: TGTGCCAGCAGCTTAGGACTCACTAGCACAGATACGCAGTATTTT. Amino acid sequence: CASSLGLTSTDTQYF. This sequence joins TRBV7-3 and TRBJ2-3; possible D gene TRBD2, 5 bases. Trimming took 2 bases from V and 0 from J, leaving 9 bases between them. The CDR3 has 15 amino acids. The germline CDR1 and CDR2 sequences are SGHTA and FQGTGA.

This clone was found a few times. The V gene is TRBV18, the J gene TRBJ2-7; D is possibly TRBD2 (6 bases). The CDR3 loop spans 13 amino acids. CDR1 is KGHSH, CDR2 LQKENI, per germline. Trimming shortened V by 6 bases and J by 3 bases, and 12 bases separated the two germline ends. The CDR3 DNA reads TGTGCCAGCTCGGGGGGACTGGACTACGAGCAGTACGTC. Its protein is CASSGGLDYEQYV.

The V and J genes are TRBV28 and TRBJ1-2; D ambiguous. Germline V gene lookup returns CDR1 MDHEN and CDR2 SYDVKM. Trimming removed 2 bases at V and 2 bases at J, with 9 bases between. This CDR3 spans 14 amino acids. The CDR3 region has the DNA TGTGCCAGCAGTTTAGGCGGACGGAACTATGGCTACACCTTC. Translating it yields CASSLGGRNYGYTF.

The chain uses TRBV19 and TRBJ2-7; the match to TRBD1 covers 12 bases. V was clipped by 3 bases and J by 3 bases; unmatched bases: 3. The germline V gene has CDR1 LNHDA and CDR2 SQIVND (reference sequence). The CDR3 contains 15 residues. The CDR3 coding sequence is TGTGCCAGTAGTATGGGACAGGGGGCGGACTACGAGCAGTACTTC. This gives the protein CASSMGQGADYEQYF.

The chain's CDR3 is CASSYGRAATDTQYF. The CDR3, as DNA: TGTGCCAGCAGTTACGGGAGAGCAGCTACAGATACGCAGTATTTT. The chain combines TRBV6-6 with TRBJ2-3, with D possibly matching TRBD2 (5 bases). This CDR3 is 15 amino acids long. Germline CDR1 reads MNHNY; CDR2 reads SVGAGI (reference sequence). V was pared by 2 bases and J by 3 bases, with 12 bases between.

The J gene is TRBJ2-7, the V gene TRBV27; 8 nucleotides align to TRBD1. After removal of 6 bases from V and 3 bases from J, the junction contained 10 bases not matched to a gene. Germline V gives CDR1 MNHEY, CDR2 SMNVEV (reference sequence). The CDR3 spans 15 residues. The CDR3 DNA sequence: TGTGCCAGCAGGAGGCGTGGGACAGGAATCTACGAGCAGTACTTC. Amino acid sequence: CASRRRGTGIYEQYF.

V and J are TRBV2 and TRBJ2-2; D remains ambiguous. Germline CDR1 is SNHLY and CDR2 is FYNNEI. Trimming left V 4 bases short and J 3 bases short, with 12 bases between. This CDR3 is 15 amino acids long. Written as DNA, the CDR3 is TGTGCCAGCAGTGGGGATCGGTTGGACACCGGGGAGCTGTTTTTT. Translation gives CASSGDRLDTGELFF.

CDR3 sequence (DNA): TGTGCCAGCAGCTTAGCTGGAGCGGAGTACACAGATACGCAGTATTTT. Protein: CASSLAGAEYTDTQYF. The genes are TRBV7-3 and TRBJ2-3; D is possibly TRBD2 (5 bases). The CDR3 is 16 amino acids. The germline V gene encodes CDR1 SGHTA and CDR2 FQGTGA. The V end was cut by 2 bases, the J end by 2 bases, with 14 bases between. Using reference TRBV7-3 and TRBJ2-3 for the parts outside the CDR3, the full variable domain is GAGVSQTPSNKVTEKGKYVELRCDPISGHTALYWYRQSLGQGPEFLIYFQGTGAADDSGLPNDRFFAVRPEGSVSTLKIQRTERGDSAVYLCASSLAGAEYTDTQYFGPGTRLTVL.

The V gene is TRBV7-9, the J gene TRBJ2-7; D tentatively fits TRBD1 or TRBD2 (5 bases each). V dropped 5 bases and J dropped 2 bases, with 10 bases sitting between them. The CDR3 is 13 residues long. The germline V gene has CDR1 SEHNR and CDR2 FQNEAQ (reference sequence). CDR3 in DNA: TGTGCCAGCAGCCTCGGGACCACCTACGAGCAGTACTTC. This sequence encodes CASSLGTTYEQYF.

This chain uses TRBV9 with TRBJ2-2; TRBD2 might be the D (6 bases). The CDR3 is 15 residues long. V shed 0 bases and J shed 1 base, with 7 bases lying between them. CDR1 SGDLS and CDR2 YYNGEE come from the germline V gene. CDR3 nucleotide sequence: TGTGCCAGCAGCGTAGTGGGGGGGAACACCGGGGAGCTGTTTTTT. Translation gives CASSVVGGNTGELFF.

This clone appeared a single time. V is TRBV5-1 and J is TRBJ2-5; 8 bases fit TRBD2. Germline V gene sequence: CDR1 SGHRS, CDR2 YFSETQ. This CDR3 has 17 residues. V shed 0 bases and J 5 bases; nucleotides not matched to a gene: 12. CDR3 DNA: TGCGCCAGCAGCTTGGGATTACTCGGGGGGGCGTGGGAGACCCAGTACTTC. Amino acid sequence: CASSLGLLGGAWETQYF.

The chain combines TRBV5-6 with TRBJ1-6; weak D call: TRBD1 (6 bases). Trimming shortened V by 4 bases and J by 0 bases, and 17 bases separated the two germline ends. The CDR3 is 18 residues long. Germline CDR1 reads SGHDT; CDR2 reads YYEEEE. The CDR3 nucleotides read TGTGCCAGCAGCACACCGACCACAGGGAGCTCCTATAATTCACCCCTCCACTTT. Its translation: CASSTPTTGSSYNSPLHF.

The V call is TRBV19, the J call TRBJ1-1; no definite D call. In germline, CDR1 is LNHDA, CDR2 SQIVND (reference sequence). The CDR3 consists of 14 residues. Trimming left V 6 bases short and J 5 bases short, with 16 bases between. The CDR3: CASSPDPRGTEAFF. CDR3 nucleotide sequence: TGTGCCAGTAGCCCGGACCCCCGTGGGACTGAAGCTTTCTTT.

The gene calls are TRBV4-2 and TRBJ1-1; D not resolved. The germline V gene encodes CDR1 LGHNA and CDR2 YNFKEQ. The CDR3 length is 16 residues. Trimming cost V 2 bases and J 2 bases, with 15 bases left between them. The CDR3 nucleotides are TGTGCCAGCAGCCAATCCGTTTGGAGGGCAAACACTGAAGCTTTCTTT. Translation: CASSQSVWRANTEAFF.

Remarks on this clone: Other DNA sequences within the sample encode an identical CDR3. The gene calls are TRBV18 and TRBJ1-2; weak D call: TRBD1 (5 bases). CDR1 is KGHSH and CDR2 is LQKENI in the germline V gene. Trimming shortened V by 3 bases and J by 3 bases, and 8 bases separated the two germline ends. CDR3 size: 13 residues. In DNA form, the CDR3 reads TGTGCCAGCTCACCTGGAGGGGACTATGGCTACACCTTC. Translation gives CASSPGGDYGYTF.

The chain recombines TRBV7-6 with TRBJ1-3; the D gene is possibly TRBD1 (5 bases). Germline CDR1 reads SGHVS; CDR2 reads FNYEAQ. Trimming stripped 5 bases from V and 0 bases from J, with 11 bases between. The CDR3 loop spans 15 amino acids. The CDR3 reads CASSPGHLSGNTIYF. CDR3 DNA sequence: TGTGCCAGCAGCCCCGGACACCTCTCTGGAAACACCATATATTTT.

The chain carries TRBV7-7 and TRBJ2-1; TRBD2 agrees at 7 bases. The V gene end was trimmed by 1 base and the J gene end by 0 bases; junction bases not matched to a gene: 3. This CDR3 has 16 residues. In germline, CDR1 is SSHAT, CDR2 FNYEAQ (reference sequence). CDR3 sequence: CASSLGTRGSYNEQFF. CDR3 DNA sequence: TGTGCCAGCAGCTTAGGGACTAGGGGCTCCTACAATGAGCAGTTCTTC. The entire variable domain, with the rest obtained from reference TRBV7-7 and TRBJ2-1, is as follows: GAGVSQSPRYKVTKRGQDVTLRCDPISSHATLYWYQQALGQGPEFLTYFNYEAQPDKSGLPSDRFSAERPEGSISTLTIQRTEQRDSAMYRCASSLGTRGSYNEQFFGPGTRLTVL.

The J gene is TRBJ2-4, the V gene TRBV19, with a tentative D call TRBD2 (6 bases). Trimming shortened V by 5 bases and J by 1 base, and 21 bases separated the two germline ends. CDR1 LNHDA and CDR2 SQIVND come from the germline V gene (reference sequence). This CDR3 is 18 amino acids long. Here the CDR3 DNA reads TGTGCCAGTAGTCCCACGGCGGTGGCGGGGTTTGCCAAAAACATTCAGTACTTC. The encoded protein is CASSPTAVAGFAKNIQYF.

Only a few counts were recorded for this clone. The J gene is TRBJ1-2, the V gene TRBV7-9; no reliable D call. This CDR3 spans 15 amino acids. Trimming pared 1 base from V and 4 bases from J, leaving 13 bases between. Germline V lookup: CDR1 SEHNR, CDR2 FQNEAQ (reference sequence). The CDR3 DNA follows: TGTGCCAGCAGCTTAGGATCCGACCAAGCCTATGGCTACACCTTC. This translates into CASSLGSDQAYGYTF.

This chain connects TRBV7-3 to TRBJ2-1; D remains ambiguous. Germline-derived CDR1 and CDR2 are SGHTA and FQGTGA. Trimming pared 3 bases from V and 0 bases from J, leaving 9 bases between. The CDR3 loop spans 15 amino acids. This chain's CDR3 is CASSFGRSSYNEQFF. CDR3 DNA sequence: TGTGCCAGCAGCTTTGGCAGGAGCTCCTACAATGAGCAGTTCTTC.